The TCR beta chain under discussion was sequenced for a study of CD8 T cells in ankylosing spondylitis. The CDR3 length is 15 residues. V was trimmed by 1 base and J by 6 bases, leaving 15 bases between them. Germline lookup yields CDR1 DFQATT and CDR2 SNEGSKA (reference sequence). Each CDR3 protein is one row after TCRdb ran MiXCR on the 5' RACE reads. The table lists some 140,000 distinct CDR3 sequences, 7% to 10% of them singletons. The gene calls are TRBV20-1 and TRBJ1-4; possibly TRBD1 for D (6 bases). The clonotype originates from a male donor with ankylosing spondylitis. The sample was synovial fluid, either unsorted or a sorted T cell fraction (not recorded which). Written as DNA, the CDR3 is TGCAGTGCTAGAGGCAGGATGGGGGCCTATGAAAAACTGTTTTTT. Amino acids: CSARGRMGAYEKLFF.